Listed here are 14 T cell receptor beta chains from one sample, sequenced in a study of blood T cells in healthy people across ages. Next came a second PCR, run for about 7 to 12 cycles, which used a sample-barcoded 5' primer along with a J-beta primer mix. TCRdb reanalysed the 5' RACE reads using MiXCR and keeps one entry per CDR3 protein. This sample carries about 640,000 distinct CDR3 sequences, about 54% of them seen once, and the ten largest clones take 30% to 40%. Sequences were obtained from blood. Receptor source: a man aged 55 to 70 in good health.

The V and J genes are TRBV5-6 and TRBJ2-7; 7 nucleotides line up with TRBD1. V trimming: 3 bases; J trimming: 0 bases; junction bases outside the gene matches: 9. The germline gives CDR1 SGHDT, CDR2 YYEEEE. The CDR3 contains 16 residues. The CDR3 sequence is CASSSLDRVFSYEQYF. CDR3 DNA: TGTGCCAGCAGCTCCCTCGACAGGGTCTTCTCCTACGAGCAGTACTTC. Filled out from reference TRBV5-6 and TRBJ2-7, the complete variable domain reads DAGVTQSPTHLIKTRGQQVTLRCSPKSGHDTVSWYQQALGQGPQFIFQYYEEEERQRGNFPDRFSGHQFPNYSSELNVNALLLGDSALYLCASSSLDRVFSYEQYFGPGTRLTVT.

V is TRBV21-1 and J is TRBJ1-4. TRBV21-1 is labeled a pseudogene. The CDR3 loop spans 16 amino acids. CDR3 coding DNA: TGTGCCAGCAGCAAAGGAAAGGACCACCGTAATGAAAAACTGTTTTTT. Residues: CASSKGKDHRNEKLFF.

This chain connects TRBV28 to TRBJ2-7; the match to TRBD1 covers 11 bases. The V gene end was trimmed by 6 bases and the J gene end by 0 bases; junction bases not matched to a gene: 7. The CDR3 has 16 residues. Germline-derived CDR1 and CDR2 are MDHEN and SYDVKM. CDR3 sequence reads: CASSNAGTGGSYEQYF. CDR3 nucleotide sequence: TGTGCCAGCAGCAACGCCGGGACAGGGGGCTCCTACGAGCAGTACTTC. The full variable domain, with the rest looked up from reference TRBV28 and TRBJ2-7, is DVKVTQSSRYLVKRTGEKVFLECVQDMDHENMFWYRQDPGLGLRLIYFSYDVKMKEKGDIPEGYSVSREKKERFSLILESASTNQTSMYLCASSNAGTGGSYEQYFGPGTRLTVT.

V gene TRBV20-1 combines with J gene TRBJ1-1; no clear D gene. V was cut by 0 bases and J by 6 bases, with 8 bases left in between. CDR1 DFQATT and CDR2 SNEGSKA come from the germline V gene (reference sequence). The CDR3 sequence is 12 residues long. This chain's CDR3 is CSARDRRSEAFF. The CDR3 region has the DNA TGCAGTGCTAGAGATCGCAGGTCTGAAGCTTTCTTT.

For this clonotype: A much larger clone differs from this one at a single base, so this may be a read error. The rearrangement links TRBV5-6 to TRBJ2-3; the D is unclear. The CDR3 is 15 residues long. V was clipped by 0 bases and J by 1 base, with 9 bases between them. CDR1 SGHDT and CDR2 YYEEEE come from the germline V gene. The chain's CDR3 is CASSLERKGTDTQYF. The CDR3 nucleotides read TGTGCCAGCAGCTTGGAGAGGAAAGGCACAGATACGCAGTATTTT.

In its sample, this clonotype was seen a few times. The chain joins TRBV20-1 to TRBJ2-5; possibly TRBD2 for D (5 bases). The CDR3 spans 13 residues. V dropped 0 bases and J dropped 5 bases, with 10 bases sitting between them. Germline V gene sequence: CDR1 DFQATT, CDR2 SNEGSKA (reference sequence). In DNA form, the CDR3 reads TGCAGTGCTAGAGATCCGGGGTTGGAGACCCAGTACTTC. It is translated as CSARDPGLETQYF.

The rearrangement joins TRBV3-1 to TRBJ2-7; 10 bases align to TRBD2. The CDR3 sequence is 17 residues long. Germline V gene sequence: CDR1 LGHDT, CDR2 YNNKEL (reference sequence). Germline trimming cut 0 bases from V and 4 bases from J; bases unmatched to any gene: 9. CDR3 in amino acids: CASSQDPPAGGRYEQYF. The CDR3 DNA reads as TGTGCCAGCAGCCAAGATCCCCCAGCGGGGGGGCGATACGAGCAGTACTTC.

The chain combines TRBV7-2 with TRBJ2-7, with 10 nucleotides matching TRBD1. V was clipped by 5 bases and J by 3 bases; unmatched bases: 19. Germline CDR1 SGHTA, CDR2 FQGNSA. CDR3 size: 19 residues. CDR3 protein: CASSPRDRGMEGSYYEQYF. Written as DNA, the CDR3 is TGTGCCAGCAGCCCCCGGGACAGGGGCATGGAAGGGTCTTACTACGAGCAGTACTTC.

The genes are TRBV27 and TRBJ2-2; TRBD1 matches 10 bases. The CDR3 consists of 15 residues. Germline-derived CDR1 and CDR2 are MNHEY and SMNVEV (reference sequence). V was pared by 6 bases and J by 4 bases, with 5 bases of the junction left unmatched. CDR3 nucleotides: TGTGCCAGCAGCATCGGGACAGGGGCCACCGGGGAGCTGTTTTTT. This encodes CASSIGTGATGELFF.

The J gene is TRBJ1-1, the V gene TRBV28; TRBD1 agrees at 8 bases. Germline-derived CDR1 and CDR2 are MDHEN and SYDVKM. This CDR3 is 15 amino acids long. V was pared by 4 bases and J by 7 bases, with 11 bases of the junction left unmatched. The CDR3 sequence: CASSYLPGQEDEAFF. CDR3 DNA: TGTGCCAGCAGTTACCTCCCGGGACAGGAGGATGAAGCTTTCTTT.

A remark on this clonotype: One end of the junction does not line up with germline, which may come from a read error. The chain employs TRBV5-1 and TRBJ1-2, with 7 nucleotides matching TRBD1. Germline CDR1 is SGHRS and CDR2 is YFSETQ. The CDR3 covers 13 residues. The CDR3 sequence is CAGSYVDRDGYTF. CDR3 sequence (DNA): TGCGCCGGCAGCTACGTAGACAGGGACGGCTACACCTTC.

This chain connects TRBV9 to TRBJ1-6, with TRBD1 as a possible D gene (6 bases). V lost 0 bases and J 7 bases, leaving 8 bases between the germline ends. This CDR3 has 14 residues. Looked up from germline, CDR1 is SGDLS and CDR2 is YYNGEE. The CDR3 spells CASSVGGQNSPLHF. In DNA, the CDR3 is TGTGCCAGCAGCGTAGGGGGGCAGAATTCACCCCTCCACTTT.

This chain joins TRBV5-1 and TRBJ2-1; perhaps TRBD2 as D (7 bases). This CDR3 contains 15 residues. In germline, CDR1 is SGHRS, CDR2 YFSETQ. Trimming pared 4 bases from V and 3 bases from J, leaving 14 bases between. The CDR3 reads CASSLPGGRYNEQFF. The CDR3 coding sequence is TGCGCCAGCAGCCTCCCGGGGGGCCGCTACAATGAGCAGTTCTTC.

This clonotype has just one count. In this CDR3 the conserved last residue, phenylalanine or tryptophan, is missing, so a read error is likely. This chain uses TRBV12-3 or TRBV12-4 with TRBJ2-3, with TRBD1 matching 7 bases. This CDR3 comprises 16 residues. For the CDR3, the DNA is TGTGCCAGTAGTTGGGACCAGACAGGGCTAGCAGATACGCAGTATTCT. This sequence encodes CASSWDQTGLADTQYS.